A selection of T cell receptor beta chains follows, all from one sample in a study of CD8 T cells in ankylosing spondylitis. MiXCR, applied by TCRdb to the 5' RACE reads, yields one record per CDR3 protein. The table includes a few hundred thousand distinct CDR3 sequences, 20% to 25% detected once. The specimen was blood, either unsorted or a sorted T cell fraction (not recorded which). These receptors were collected from a male donor with ankylosing spondylitis or in good health (not recorded which). Both conserved end residues are part of each CDR3. The order of the fields is D gene, V gene, clone size, J gene, CDR3 protein, CDR3 DNA. A D gene is named only where the DNA matches it firmly. Clone size appears in some rows only: once, few, many, or a class for an expanded clone.

d_gene: -
v_gene: TRBV3-1
abundance: few
j_gene: TRBJ2-7
CDR3aa: CASSRAASGEGYEQYF
CDR3nt: TGTGCCAGCAGCCGTGCCGCGTCGGGAGAAGGCTACGAGCAGTACTTC

d_gene: -
v_gene: TRBV5-5
abundance: -
j_gene: TRBJ2-5
CDR3aa: CASSLTGFQETQYF
CDR3nt: TGTGCCAGCAGCTTGACGGGATTTCAAGAGACCCAGTACTTC

d_gene: -
v_gene: TRBV15
abundance: -
j_gene: TRBJ1-2
CDR3aa: CATSRDRGTGGYTF
CDR3nt: TGTGCCACCAGCAGAGATAGGGGGACGGGAGGCTACACCTTC

d_gene: TRBD2
v_gene: TRBV12-3/TRBV12-4
abundance: -
j_gene: TRBJ2-1
CDR3aa: CASSLGSGGIYNEQFF
CDR3nt: TGTGCCAGCAGTTTAGGGTCGGGGGGGATCTACAATGAGCAGTTCTTC

d_gene: -
v_gene: TRBV12-3/TRBV12-4
abundance: -
j_gene: TRBJ1-2
CDR3aa: CASSLGSRIQYGYTF
CDR3nt: TGTGCCAGCAGTCTAGGGTCCAGAATCCAATATGGCTACACCTTC

d_gene: -
v_gene: TRBV10-2
abundance: -
j_gene: TRBJ1-1
CDR3aa: CASSEGGLTEAFF
CDR3nt: TGCGCCAGCAGTGAGGGGGGGCTTACTGAAGCTTTCTTT

d_gene: -
v_gene: TRBV7-9
abundance: few
j_gene: TRBJ2-1
CDR3aa: CASSFFGDEQFF
CDR3nt: TGTGCCAGCAGCTTCTTCGGAGATGAGCAGTTCTTC

d_gene: TRBD1
v_gene: TRBV7-6
abundance: -
j_gene: TRBJ2-1
CDR3aa: CASGQGYNEQFF
CDR3nt: TGTGCCAGCGGACAGGGGTACAATGAGCAGTTCTTC

d_gene: -
v_gene: TRBV6-1
abundance: few
j_gene: TRBJ2-2
CDR3aa: CASIGNEAGGTGELFF
CDR3nt: TGTGCCAGCATTGGCAATGAGGCAGGGGGGACCGGGGAGCTGTTTTTT

d_gene: TRBD2
v_gene: TRBV12-5
abundance: few
j_gene: TRBJ2-2
CDR3aa: CASGLVTLAGNTGELFF
CDR3nt: TGTGCTAGTGGTTTGGTCACCCTAGCGGGGAACACCGGGGAGCTGTTTTTT

d_gene: TRBD1
v_gene: TRBV7-2
abundance: -
j_gene: TRBJ1-2
CDR3aa: CASSFTGVGYTF
CDR3nt: TGTGCCAGCAGCTTCACAGGGGTTGGCTACACCTTC

d_gene: -
v_gene: TRBV9
abundance: few
j_gene: TRBJ2-2
CDR3aa: CASSNQNTGELFF
CDR3nt: TGTGCCAGCAGCAATCAGAACACCGGGGAGCTGTTTTTT

d_gene: -
v_gene: TRBV7-9
abundance: few
j_gene: TRBJ2-1
CDR3aa: CASSYQVASYNEQFF
CDR3nt: TGTGCCAGCAGCTACCAAGTCGCGTCCTACAATGAGCAGTTCTTC

d_gene: -
v_gene: TRBV28
abundance: -
j_gene: TRBJ1-2
CDR3aa: CASSPLGLYGYTF
CDR3nt: TGTGCCAGCAGTCCTCTGGGACTCTATGGCTACACCTTC

d_gene: -
v_gene: TRBV20-1
abundance: few
j_gene: TRBJ2-7
CDR3aa: CSAGFSGTYEQYF
CDR3nt: TGCAGTGCTGGATTTAGCGGCACCTACGAGCAGTACTTC

d_gene: -
v_gene: TRBV12-3/TRBV12-4
abundance: few
j_gene: TRBJ1-1
CDR3aa: CASSKLTTEAFF
CDR3nt: TGTGCCAGCAGTAAGCTGACCACTGAAGCTTTCTTT

d_gene: TRBD2
v_gene: TRBV7-3
abundance: few
j_gene: TRBJ2-1
CDR3aa: CASSLYVASGSPLNEQFF
CDR3nt: TGTGCCAGCAGCCTGTATGTGGCTAGCGGGTCGCCCCTCAATGAGCAGTTCTTC

d_gene: TRBD1
v_gene: TRBV12-3/TRBV12-4
abundance: few
j_gene: TRBJ2-2
CDR3aa: CASSPTGGGTGELFF
CDR3nt: TGTGCCAGCAGCCCGACAGGGGGTGGCACCGGGGAGCTGTTTTTT

d_gene: -
v_gene: TRBV10-3
abundance: few
j_gene: TRBJ2-3
CDR3aa: CAISESFMWADTQYF
CDR3nt: TGTGCCATCAGTGAGTCTTTTATGTGGGCAGATACGCAGTATTTT

d_gene: -
v_gene: TRBV7-9
abundance: -
j_gene: TRBJ2-2
CDR3aa: CASSPLGGELFF
CDR3nt: TGTGCCAGCAGCCCCCTCGGCGGGGAGCTGTTTTTT

d_gene: TRBD1
v_gene: TRBV3-1
abundance: -
j_gene: TRBJ2-1
CDR3aa: CASSHPIPDRVNEQFF
CDR3nt: TGTGCCAGCAGCCATCCAATTCCGGACAGGGTCAATGAGCAGTTCTTC

d_gene: -
v_gene: TRBV20-1
abundance: -
j_gene: TRBJ2-5
CDR3aa: CSARDFPRRETQYF
CDR3nt: TGCAGTGCTAGAGATTTTCCCCGTCGGGAGACCCAGTACTTC

d_gene: TRBD1
v_gene: TRBV6-5
abundance: -
j_gene: TRBJ2-4
CDR3aa: CASSYSTRDRENIQYF
CDR3nt: TGTGCCAGCAGTTACTCAACTCGGGACAGAGAAAACATTCAGTACTTC

d_gene: TRBD2
v_gene: TRBV14
abundance: few
j_gene: TRBJ2-3
CDR3aa: CASSQDEIWASGESGTQYF
CDR3nt: TGTGCCAGCAGCCAAGACGAGATTTGGGCTAGCGGGGAGTCTGGTACGCAGTATTTT

d_gene: TRBD2
v_gene: TRBV5-1
abundance: -
j_gene: TRBJ2-3
CDR3aa: CASRREGSSTDTQYF
CDR3nt: TGCGCCAGCAGACGGGAGGGGTCTAGCACAGATACGCAGTATTTT

d_gene: -
v_gene: TRBV28
abundance: -
j_gene: TRBJ2-7
CDR3aa: CASSQYPKPGADEQYF
CDR3nt: TGTGCCAGCAGCCAATACCCCAAACCGGGGGCAGACGAGCAGTACTTC

d_gene: TRBD2
v_gene: TRBV15
abundance: -
j_gene: TRBJ2-1
CDR3aa: CATSHSSGGLTNEQFF
CDR3nt: TGTGCCACCAGCCACTCTAGCGGGGGGCTCACCAATGAGCAGTTCTTC

d_gene: TRBD1
v_gene: TRBV12-3/TRBV12-4
abundance: many
j_gene: TRBJ2-2
CDR3aa: CASSLGLRTGGVGDTGELFF
CDR3nt: TGTGCCAGCAGTTTGGGCTTAAGGACAGGGGGCGTCGGGGACACCGGGGAGCTGTTTTTT

d_gene: TRBD1
v_gene: TRBV10-3
abundance: -
j_gene: TRBJ2-7
CDR3aa: CAISEGTGTSLEQYF
CDR3nt: TGTGCCATCAGTGAAGGGACAGGGACTTCATTGGAGCAGTACTTC

d_gene: -
v_gene: TRBV11-2
abundance: few
j_gene: TRBJ2-7
CDR3aa: CASRARGAFAYEQYF
CDR3nt: TGTGCCAGCAGGGCCCGGGGGGCCTTCGCCTACGAGCAGTACTTC

d_gene: -
v_gene: TRBV20-1
abundance: -
j_gene: TRBJ2-7
CDR3aa: CSARYLGEGYEQYF
CDR3nt: TGCAGTGCTAGGTATCTGGGTGAAGGCTACGAGCAGTACTTC

d_gene: TRBD1
v_gene: TRBV27
abundance: few
j_gene: TRBJ1-2
CDR3aa: CASKPGQDYGYTF
CDR3nt: TGTGCCAGCAAACCGGGACAGGACTATGGCTACACCTTC

d_gene: TRBD2
v_gene: TRBV28
abundance: few
j_gene: TRBJ2-1
CDR3aa: CASKPSGGPYNEQFF
CDR3nt: TGTGCCAGCAAACCTAGCGGGGGCCCCTACAATGAGCAGTTCTTC

d_gene: TRBD2
v_gene: TRBV11-2
abundance: -
j_gene: TRBJ2-1
CDR3aa: CASSLVWGGNNEQFF
CDR3nt: TGTGCCAGCAGCTTAGTATGGGGAGGGAACAATGAGCAGTTCTTC